The 19 T cell receptor beta chains below come from one sample, sequenced in a study of T cells after yellow fever vaccination. One entry per CDR3 protein results from TCRdb running MiXCR on the 5' RACE reads. The table includes some 320,000 distinct CDR3 sequences, roughly 9% detected once. Sequenced here: CD4+ T cells sorted from PBMCs, sampled 5 days after the yellow fever booster vaccination. These receptor sequences come from a man between 18 and 29 years old who received the YFV17D yellow fever vaccine.

This clonotype was seen a few times. The chain has TRBV30 and TRBJ1-2, with unresolved D. V lost 2 bases and J 8 bases, leaving 18 bases between the germline ends. Germline V lookup: CDR1 GTSNPN, CDR2 SVGIG (reference sequence). The CDR3 has 14 residues. CDR3 in DNA: TGTGCCTGGAGTATAAGGACCATCCTCGGGGGCTACACCTTC. This encodes CAWSIRTILGGYTF. Full variable domain (rest looked up from reference TRBV30 and TRBJ1-2): SQTIHQWPATLVQPVGSPLSLECTVEGTSNPNLYWYRQAAGRGLQLLFYSVGIGQISSEVPQNLSASRPQDRQFILSSKKLLLSDSGFYLCAWSIRTILGGYTFGSGTRLTVV.

There are a few counts of this clonotype. The chain links TRBV20-1 to TRBJ2-7, with 9 bases aligning to TRBD1. V lost 3 bases, J lost 2 bases, and 8 bases stayed unmatched. Germline loops: CDR1 DFQATT, CDR2 SNEGSKA (reference sequence). CDR3 length equals 15 residues. CDR3 coding DNA: TGCAGTGCTAGTTCAGCCCGGGACAGGGCCTACGAGCAGTACGTC. The encoded protein is CSASSARDRAYEQYV.

In its sample, this clonotype was seen many times. The chain couples TRBV7-2 to TRBJ2-7; D unclear. V gave up 5 bases and J gave up 3 bases, with 5 bases separating them. Per germline, CDR1 SGHTA and CDR2 FQGNSA. The CDR3 is made up of 11 amino acids. The CDR3 nucleotides read TGTGCCAGCAGCCTGCACTACGAGCAGTACTTC. It is translated as CASSLHYEQYF.

This clonotype was counted a few times. V usage is TRBV5-6 and J usage is TRBJ1-5; no definite D call. This CDR3 region has 15 residues. CDR1 and CDR2 from the germline V gene are SGHDT and YYEEEE. V lost 0 bases to trimming and J lost 0 bases, with 7 bases between them. The CDR3 sequence: CASSLAPDSNQPQHF. The CDR3 DNA sequence: TGTGCCAGCAGCTTGGCTCCGGATAGCAATCAGCCCCAGCATTTT.

The rearrangement uses TRBV12-3 or TRBV12-4 and TRBJ1-2; no clear D. V shed 6 bases and J shed 1 base, with 12 bases lying between them. CDR3 size: 14 residues. CDR3 coding DNA: TGTGCCAGCAGGTCTGGACGGAGTAACTATGGCTACACCTTC. It codes for CASRSGRSNYGYTF.

The chain uses TRBV5-1 and TRBJ1-6, with TRBD1 as a possible D gene (5 bases). V lost 2 bases and J lost 5, with 14 bases in between. CDR3 size: 16 residues. CDR1 is SGHRS, CDR2 YFSETQ, per germline. The CDR3 protein is CASSFQGAGDNSPLHF. The CDR3 nucleotides are TGCGCCAGCAGCTTCCAGGGTGCGGGGGATAATTCACCCCTCCACTTT.

The chain recombines TRBV6-5 with TRBJ1-2; tentative D call: TRBD1 (5 bases). Germline V gene sequence: CDR1 MNHEY, CDR2 SVGAGI. The CDR3 is 15 amino acids. Trimming took 9 bases from V and 1 from J, leaving 18 bases between them. This CDR3 is CASFQWQGVNYGYTF. As DNA, the CDR3 is TGTGCCAGTTTCCAGTGGCAGGGAGTTAACTATGGCTACACCTTC.

This clonotype appeared a few times. The CDR3 DNA reads TGTGCCAGCTCACGAAGGCAGGACAGATCCTATGGCTACACCTTC. It yields the protein CASSRRQDRSYGYTF. This sequence joins TRBV18 and TRBJ1-2, with a possible D match to TRBD1 (6 bases). The germline V and J ends were trimmed by 4 bases and 4 bases, with 16 bases remaining between them. The CDR3 spans 15 residues. Germline CDR1 and CDR2: KGHSH and LQKENI.

This clonotype was detected only a few times. The genes are TRBV20-1 and TRBJ2-5; D might be TRBD2 (5 bases). V was clipped by 1 base and J by 0 bases, with 15 bases between them. CDR1 DFQATT and CDR2 SNEGSKA come from the germline V gene (reference sequence). CDR3 length equals 16 residues. CDR3 sequence (DNA): TGCAGTGCTAGAGGGCTGGGCGGGTTGTACCAAGAGACCCAGTACTTC. Residues: CSARGLGGLYQETQYF.

This clonotype has at least ten counts. This chain joins TRBV6-2 or TRBV6-3 and TRBJ2-7; TRBD2 agrees at 12 bases. V gave up 2 bases and J gave up 7 bases; unmatched junction bases: 18. Germline values: CDR1 MNHEY, CDR2 SVGEGT. The CDR3 loop spans 19 amino acids. CDR3 loop: CASSYQPLAGGHPSGEQYV. Written as DNA, the CDR3 is TGTGCCAGCAGTTACCAACCTCTAGCGGGGGGGCATCCTTCCGGAGAGCAGTACGTC.

This chain connects TRBV3-1 to TRBJ2-1; D gene ambiguous. The CDR3 extends over 14 amino acids. The ends were cut back, 3 bases at V and 1 base at J, with 7 bases in the middle. Germline V CDR1 and CDR2: LGHDT, YNNKEL (reference sequence). The CDR3 nucleotides are TGTGCCAGCAGCCATTACTTATCCTACAATGAGCAGTTCTTC. It yields the protein CASSHYLSYNEQFF.

J is TRBJ2-7 and V is TRBV10-3, with TRBD2 identical over 7 bases. The V and J ends lost 2 bases and 7 bases, in that order; junction bases with no gene match: 8. Per germline, CDR1 ENHRY and CDR2 SYGVKD. This CDR3 is built from 14 residues. CDR3 residues: CAISEGASGLEQYV. In nucleotides, the CDR3 is TGTGCCATCAGTGAGGGGGCTAGCGGACTGGAGCAGTACGTC.

This clonotype was seen at least ten times. The chain links TRBV4-2 to TRBJ2-2; D is ambiguous. Trimming shortened V by 2 bases and J by 6 bases, and 1 base separated the two germline ends. Looked up from germline, CDR1 is LGHNA and CDR2 is YNFKEQ. The CDR3 extends over 11 amino acids. The CDR3 here is CASSQPGELFF. DNA of the CDR3: TGTGCCAGCAGCCAACCCGGGGAGCTGTTTTTT.

Ten or more counts support this clonotype. V and J are TRBV12-3 or TRBV12-4 and TRBJ2-7; tentatively, D is TRBD1 (6 bases). V shed 3 bases and J shed 3 bases, with 9 bases lying between them. The length of the CDR3 is 13 residues. The CDR3 reads CASSFGQIYEQYV. The CDR3 DNA reads as TGTGCCAGCAGTTTCGGACAGATCTACGAGCAGTACGTC.

V gene TRBV3-1 combines with J gene TRBJ2-7, with D possibly matching TRBD2 (6 bases). The CDR3 loop spans 13 amino acids. The V end was cut by 6 bases, the J end by 1 base, with 10 bases between. The germline V gene has CDR1 LGHDT and CDR2 YNNKEL (reference sequence). CDR3 residues: CASRLGGSYEQYF. The CDR3 bases are TGTGCCAGCAGACTTGGGGGGTCCTACGAGCAGTACTTC.

This clonotype was counted many times. The chain carries TRBV11-2 and TRBJ1-5; 8 bases agree with TRBD1. This CDR3 spans 15 amino acids. Germline V gene sequence: CDR1 SGHAT, CDR2 FQNNGV. Trimming removed 1 base from V and 3 bases from J; junction bases left unmatched: 2. The CDR3 nucleotides read TGTGCCAGCAGCTTAGGACAGGGGTTCAATCAGCCCCAGCATTTT. It specifies CASSLGQGFNQPQHF.

V is TRBV14 and J is TRBJ1-6; 10 bases are a match to TRBD1. The germline V gene encodes CDR1 SGHDN and CDR2 FVKESK. V dropped 1 base and J dropped 9; count of bases not matched to a gene: 3. The CDR3 extends over 15 amino acids. The chain's CDR3 is CASSQGRTGGSPLHF. For the CDR3, the DNA is TGTGCCAGCAGCCAAGGAAGGACAGGGGGTTCACCCCTCCACTTT.

This clonotype was detected only a few times. This chain links TRBV18 with TRBJ1-5, with TRBD1 matching 8 bases. From germline, CDR1 is KGHSH and CDR2 LQKENI. This CDR3 is 17 amino acids long. V was clipped by 5 bases and J by 9 bases; unmatched bases: 18. CDR3: CASSAPATGAIIGPQHF. The CDR3 DNA is TGTGCCAGCTCAGCCCCAGCGACAGGGGCCATCATAGGGCCCCAGCATTTT.

The chain combines TRBV5-1 with TRBJ1-3, with D perhaps matching TRBD1 (5 bases). This CDR3 contains 15 residues. Trimming removed 4 bases from V and 0 bases from J, with 11 bases in between. Germline lookup yields CDR1 SGHRS and CDR2 YFSETQ. The CDR3 reads CASSGGQISGNTIYF. CDR3 nucleotide sequence: TGCGCCAGCAGCGGAGGACAAATCTCTGGAAACACCATATATTTT.